Shown below are 8 T cell receptor beta chains from a single sample sequenced in a study of blood T cells in healthy people across ages. The second PCR ran about 6 to 11 cycles with a sample-barcoded 5' primer and J-beta primers. One entry per CDR3 protein, called by TCRdb with MiXCR from the 5' RACE reads. The sample lists some 290,000 distinct CDR3 sequences; roughly 27% were seen once. Input material: blood. These receptors all come from a woman between 65 and 79 years old in good health.

In this sample, this clonotype turned up a few times. The chain recombines TRBV5-1 with TRBJ2-5, with unresolved D. Germline values: CDR1 SGHRS, CDR2 YFSETQ. The ends were cut back, 0 bases at V and 5 bases at J, with 23 bases in the middle. The CDR3 sequence is 18 residues long. The chain's CDR3 is CASSLVSTEERGGETQYF. The CDR3 DNA reads as TGCGCCAGCAGCTTGGTGTCCACGGAAGAGAGAGGTGGGGAGACCCAGTACTTC.

This clonotype was recorded once. The chain is built from TRBV19 and TRBJ2-7, with 8 nucleotides matching TRBD2. J gave up 2 bases and V 6 bases, and 3 bases lay outside the gene matches. CDR3 length: 13 amino acids. Germline V CDR1 and CDR2: LNHDA, SQIVND (reference sequence). DNA of the CDR3: TGTGCCAGTAGGGCGGGAGGTACCTACGAGCAGTACTTC. Protein product: CASRAGGTYEQYF.

The V call is TRBV12-3 or TRBV12-4, the J call TRBJ1-6, with unresolved D. Trimming removed 2 bases from V and 6 bases from J, with 11 bases in between. CDR3 size: 15 residues. The CDR3 is CASSLSSGGNSPLHF. CDR3 nucleotide sequence: TGTGCCAGCAGTTTATCGTCCGGAGGTAATTCACCCCTCCACTTT.

This clonotype was found a few times. This sequence joins TRBV10-3 and TRBJ2-3, with 7 nucleotides matching TRBD1. With V trimmed by 7 bases and J by 0 bases, 7 bases remained unmatched. Germline lookup yields CDR1 ENHRY and CDR2 SYGVKD. The CDR3 runs 15 residues. CDR3 in DNA: TGTGCCATCAAGGAAAACAGGGGAAGCACAGATACGCAGTATTTT. It is translated as CAIKENRGSTDTQYF.

This clonotype was counted only a few times. This chain uses TRBV5-6 with TRBJ2-2; 8 bases fit TRBD1. The CDR3 has 17 residues. The J segment lost 7 bases and the V segment lost 4 bases, leaving 15 bases of the junction unmatched. Germline assignment: CDR1 SGHDT and CDR2 YYEEEE. CDR3 protein: CASSLMTAGGKVGELFF. CDR3 coding DNA: TGTGCCAGCAGCCTCATGACGGCAGGGGGCAAAGTCGGGGAGCTGTTTTTT.

The V gene is TRBV5-1, the J gene TRBJ1-4, with 7 nucleotides matching TRBD1. Trimming cost V 7 bases and J 3 bases; bases outside gene matches: 3. Germline V gene data show CDR1 as SGHRS and CDR2 as YFSETQ. The CDR3 consists of 13 residues. The CDR3 loop is CASQTGPNEKLFF. The CDR3 nucleotides read TGCGCCAGCCAGACAGGGCCTAATGAAAAACTGTTTTTT. Combining the CDR3 with reference TRBV5-1 and TRBJ1-4 gives the whole variable domain KAGVTQTPRYLIKTRGQQVTLSCSPISGHRSVSWYQQTPGQGLQFLFEYFSETQRNKGNFPGRFSGRQFSNSRSEMNVSTLELGDSALYLCASQTGPNEKLFFGSGTQLSVL.

CDR3 sequence reads: CSVVRDTNTEAFF. The CDR3 DNA is TGCAGCGTTGTTCGGGACACGAACACTGAAGCTTTCTTT. The chain is built from TRBV29-1 and TRBJ1-1; TRBD1 might be the D (6 bases). Between the trimmed V and J ends, which lost 4 bases and 1 base, there was a span of 10 bases. Germline CDR1 is SQVTM and CDR2 is ANQGSEA. The CDR3 has 13 residues.

The J gene is TRBJ2-5, the V gene TRBV7-8; D may correspond to TRBD1 or TRBD2 (5 bases each). The germline gives CDR1 SGHVS, CDR2 FQNEAQ. The CDR3 extends over 15 amino acids. The ends were cut back, 5 bases at V and 1 base at J, with 14 bases in the middle. CDR3 residues: CASSRRDRFQETQYF. DNA for the CDR3: TGTGCCAGCAGCAGACGGGACCGATTCCAAGAGACCCAGTACTTC.